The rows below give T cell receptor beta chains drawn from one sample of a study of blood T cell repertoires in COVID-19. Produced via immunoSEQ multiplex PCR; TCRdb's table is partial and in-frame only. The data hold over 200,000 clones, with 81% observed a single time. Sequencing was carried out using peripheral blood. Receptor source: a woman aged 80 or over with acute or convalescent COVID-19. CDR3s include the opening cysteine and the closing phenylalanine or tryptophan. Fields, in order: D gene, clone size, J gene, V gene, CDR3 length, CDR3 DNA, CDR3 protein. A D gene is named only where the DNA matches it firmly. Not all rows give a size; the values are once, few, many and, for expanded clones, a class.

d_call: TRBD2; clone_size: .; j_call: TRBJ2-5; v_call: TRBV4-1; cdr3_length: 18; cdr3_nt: TGCGCCAGCAGCCAATATATGCGCGGTAGCGGGGGCCAAGAGACCCAGTACTTC; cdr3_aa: CASSQYMRGSGGQETQYF
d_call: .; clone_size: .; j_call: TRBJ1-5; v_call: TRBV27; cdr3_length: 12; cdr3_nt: TGTGCCAGCAGGATAGGCAATCAGCCCCAGCATTTT; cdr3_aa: CASRIGNQPQHF
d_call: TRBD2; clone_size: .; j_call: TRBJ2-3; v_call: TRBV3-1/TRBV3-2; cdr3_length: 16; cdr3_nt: TGTGCCAGCAGCCAGGGACTAGCGGGCGGCACAGATACGCAGTATTTT; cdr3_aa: CASSQGLAGGTDTQYF
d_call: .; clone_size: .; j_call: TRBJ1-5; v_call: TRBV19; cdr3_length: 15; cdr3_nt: TGTGCCAGTACTGAACAGGGCCTCGAAAATCAGCCCCAGCATTTT; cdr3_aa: CASTEQGLENQPQHF
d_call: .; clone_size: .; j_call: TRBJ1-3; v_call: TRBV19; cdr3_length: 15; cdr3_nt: TGTGCCAGTAATGGGGGCCGGAGCTCTGGAAACACCATATATTTT; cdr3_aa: CASNGGRSSGNTIYF
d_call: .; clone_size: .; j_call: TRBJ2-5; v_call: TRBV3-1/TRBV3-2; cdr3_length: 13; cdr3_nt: TGTGCCAGCAGCGCTTCGAGAGGGGAGACCCAGTACTTC; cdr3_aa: CASSASRGETQYF
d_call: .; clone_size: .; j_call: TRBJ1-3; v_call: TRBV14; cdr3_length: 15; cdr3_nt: TGTGCCAGCAGCCAAGTTCCTGTCTCTGGAAACACCATATATTTT; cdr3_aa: CASSQVPVSGNTIYF
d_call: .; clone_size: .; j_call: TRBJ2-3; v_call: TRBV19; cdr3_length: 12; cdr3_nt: TGTGCCAGTAGCCGGAGGACAGATACGCAGTATTTT; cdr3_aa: CASSRRTDTQYF
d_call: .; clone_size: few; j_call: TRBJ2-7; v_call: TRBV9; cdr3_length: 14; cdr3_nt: TGTGCCAGCAGCGTAGCGGGAACGTCCTACGAGCAGTACTTC; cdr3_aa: CASSVAGTSYEQYF
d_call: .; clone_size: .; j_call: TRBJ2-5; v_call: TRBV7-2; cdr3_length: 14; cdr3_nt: TGTGCCAGCAGCCACGGACAGTCCCAAGAGACCCAGTACTTC; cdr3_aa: CASSHGQSQETQYF
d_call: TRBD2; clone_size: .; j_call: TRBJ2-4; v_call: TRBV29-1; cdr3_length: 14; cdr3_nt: TGCAGCGTTGCTAGCGGTATAGCCAAAAACATTCAGTACTTC; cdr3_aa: CSVASGIAKNIQYF
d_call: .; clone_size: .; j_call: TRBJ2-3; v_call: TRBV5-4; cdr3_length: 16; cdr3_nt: TGTGCCAGCAGCTTGGGGGTAGCCGCTAGCACAGATACGCAGTATTTT; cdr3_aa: CASSLGVAASTDTQYF
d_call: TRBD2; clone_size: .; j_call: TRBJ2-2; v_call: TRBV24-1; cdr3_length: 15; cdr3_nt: TGTGCCACCAGTGATCCGTCGGGAGGGACCGGGGAGCTGTTTTTT; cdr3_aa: CATSDPSGGTGELFF
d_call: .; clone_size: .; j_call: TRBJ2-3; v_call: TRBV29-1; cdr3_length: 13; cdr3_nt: TGCAGCGTTCAGGGCACTAGCACAGATACGCAGTATTTT; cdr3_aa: CSVQGTSTDTQYF
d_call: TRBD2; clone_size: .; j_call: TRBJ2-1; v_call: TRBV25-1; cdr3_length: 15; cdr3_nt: TGTGCCAGCAGTCCAGCCCTAGCGGGGTCCAATGAGCAGTTCTTC; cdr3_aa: CASSPALAGSNEQFF
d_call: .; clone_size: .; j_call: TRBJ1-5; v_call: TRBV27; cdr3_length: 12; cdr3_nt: TGTGCCAGCATACTGACAGGCCAGCCCCAGCATTTT; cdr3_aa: CASILTGQPQHF
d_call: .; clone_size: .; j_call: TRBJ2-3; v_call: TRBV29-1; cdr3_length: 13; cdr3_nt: TGCAGCGTTGTTTTACGGTTCACAGATACGCAGTATTTT; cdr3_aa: CSVVLRFTDTQYF
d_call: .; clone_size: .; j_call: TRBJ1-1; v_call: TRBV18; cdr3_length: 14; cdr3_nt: TGTGCCAGCTCAAACCGGGACACGAACACTGAAGCTTTCTTT; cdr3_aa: CASSNRDTNTEAFF
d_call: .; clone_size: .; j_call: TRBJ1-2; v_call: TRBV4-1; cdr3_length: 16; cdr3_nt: TGCGCCAGCAGCCAAGATGTCGAACAGGGACACTATGGCTACACCTTC; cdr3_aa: CASSQDVEQGHYGYTF
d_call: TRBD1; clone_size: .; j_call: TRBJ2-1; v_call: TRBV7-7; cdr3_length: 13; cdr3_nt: TGTGCCAGCAGCCCCGACAGGGACAATGAGCAGTTCTTC; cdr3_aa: CASSPDRDNEQFF
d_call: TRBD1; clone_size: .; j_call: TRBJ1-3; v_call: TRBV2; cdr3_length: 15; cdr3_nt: TGTGCCAGCAGTCAAGACAGGGGGCTCGGAAACACCATATATTTT; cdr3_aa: CASSQDRGLGNTIYF
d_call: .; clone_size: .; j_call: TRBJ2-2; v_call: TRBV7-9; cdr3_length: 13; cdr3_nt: TGTGCCAGCAGCTCGTGGGGGCGCGTGGAGCTGTTTTTT; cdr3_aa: CASSSWGRVELFF
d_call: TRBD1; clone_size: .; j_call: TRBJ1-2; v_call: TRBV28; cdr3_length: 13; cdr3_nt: TGTGCCAGCAGTCCCCGGGACAGCTATGGCTACACCTTC; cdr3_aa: CASSPRDSYGYTF
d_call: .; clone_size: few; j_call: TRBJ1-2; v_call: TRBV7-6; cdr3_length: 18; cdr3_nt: TGTGCCAGCAGCTCTAGAGAGACGAGGGGGAAAAACAACTATGGCTACACCTTC; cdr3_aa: CASSSRETRGKNNYGYTF
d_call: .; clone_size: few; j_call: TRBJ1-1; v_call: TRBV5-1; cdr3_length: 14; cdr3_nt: TGCGCCAGCAGCGTACCCGCCAGCGGGACTGAAGCTTTCTTT; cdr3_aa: CASSVPASGTEAFF
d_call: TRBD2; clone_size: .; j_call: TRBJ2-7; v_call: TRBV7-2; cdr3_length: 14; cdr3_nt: TGTGCCAGCAGCTTAGTTCCTAGCGGGTACGAGCAGTACTTC; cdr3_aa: CASSLVPSGYEQYF
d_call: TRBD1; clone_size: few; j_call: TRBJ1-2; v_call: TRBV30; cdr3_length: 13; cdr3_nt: TGTGCCTGGAAGGGACAGGGGGAGGGAGGCTACACCTTC; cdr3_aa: CAWKGQGEGGYTF
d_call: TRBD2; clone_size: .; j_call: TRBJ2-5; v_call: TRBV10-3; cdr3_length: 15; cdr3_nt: TGTGCCATCAGTGAGACTAGCGGGGGGCTTAAGACCCAGTACTTC; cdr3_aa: CAISETSGGLKTQYF
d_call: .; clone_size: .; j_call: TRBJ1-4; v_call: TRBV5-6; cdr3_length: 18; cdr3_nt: TGTGCCAGCAGCCATCCCCGGGCCGTCGGAGCGGCTAATGAAAAACTGTTTTTT; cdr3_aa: CASSHPRAVGAANEKLFF
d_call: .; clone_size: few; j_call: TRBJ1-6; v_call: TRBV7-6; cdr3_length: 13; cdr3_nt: TGTGCCAGCAGCTTAGAATTATCGCGACCCCTCCACTTT; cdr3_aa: CASSLELSRPLHF
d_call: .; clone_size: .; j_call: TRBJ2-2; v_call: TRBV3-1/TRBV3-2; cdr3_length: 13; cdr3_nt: TGTGCCAGCAGCTATCCCCAGGTAGGGGAGCTGTTTTTT; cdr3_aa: CASSYPQVGELFF
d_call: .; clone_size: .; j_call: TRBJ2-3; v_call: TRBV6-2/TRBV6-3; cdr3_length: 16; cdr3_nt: TGTGCCAGCAGTTATCCCCCGTCGGGTAACACAGATACGCAGTATTTT; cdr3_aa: CASSYPPSGNTDTQYF
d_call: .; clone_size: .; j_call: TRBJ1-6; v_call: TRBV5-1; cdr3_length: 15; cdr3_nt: TGCGCCAGCAGCAAGGACAGTTTTTTGAATTCACCCCTCCACTTT; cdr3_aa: CASSKDSFLNSPLHF
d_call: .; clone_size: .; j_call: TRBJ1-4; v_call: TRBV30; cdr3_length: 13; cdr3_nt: TGTGCCTGGAGTCGGGGGGCTGGAGAAAAACTGTTTTTT; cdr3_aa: CAWSRGAGEKLFF
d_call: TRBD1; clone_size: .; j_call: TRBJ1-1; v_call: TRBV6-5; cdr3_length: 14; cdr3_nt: TGTGCCAGCAGGAGGACAGGGGAAAACACTGAAGCTTTCTTT; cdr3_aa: CASRRTGENTEAFF
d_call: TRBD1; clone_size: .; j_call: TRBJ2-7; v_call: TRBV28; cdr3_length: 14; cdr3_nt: TGTGCCAGCAGTCCGGGGGACAGGTCCTACGAGCAGTACTTC; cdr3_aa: CASSPGDRSYEQYF
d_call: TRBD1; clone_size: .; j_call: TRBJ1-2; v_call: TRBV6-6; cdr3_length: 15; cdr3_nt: TGTGCCAGCAGTCCCCCCGGGACAGGGGCGCGAGGCTACACCTTC; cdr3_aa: CASSPPGTGARGYTF
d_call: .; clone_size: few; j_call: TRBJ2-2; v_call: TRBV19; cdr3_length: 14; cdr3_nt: TGTGCCAGTAGCCGACAGTCCGACACCGGGGAGCTGTTTTTT; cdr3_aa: CASSRQSDTGELFF
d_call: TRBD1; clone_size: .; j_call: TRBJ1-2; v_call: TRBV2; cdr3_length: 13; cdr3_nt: TGTGCCAGCAGTTCGACAGGGGGATATGGCTACACCTTC; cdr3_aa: CASSSTGGYGYTF
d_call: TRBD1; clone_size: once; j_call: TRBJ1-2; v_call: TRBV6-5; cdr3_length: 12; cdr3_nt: TGTGCCAGCAGTCCGACAGGGAATGGCTACACCTTC; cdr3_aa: CASSPTGNGYTF
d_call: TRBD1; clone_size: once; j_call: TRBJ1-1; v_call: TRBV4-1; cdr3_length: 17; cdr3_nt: TGCGCCAGCAGCCTCCCGGTGGGGACAGGGGGCAACACTGAAGCTTTCTTT; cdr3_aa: CASSLPVGTGGNTEAFF
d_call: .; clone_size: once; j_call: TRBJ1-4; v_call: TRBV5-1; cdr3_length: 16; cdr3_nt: TGCGCCAGCAGCTTGGCAGGCGCAGGTGATAATGAAAAACTGTTTTTT; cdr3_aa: CASSLAGAGDNEKLFF
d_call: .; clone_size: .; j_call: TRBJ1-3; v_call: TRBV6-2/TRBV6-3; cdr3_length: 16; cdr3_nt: TGTGCCAGCAGTTCCCCCCGCGCGGGCTCTGGAAACACCATATATTTT; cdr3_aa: CASSSPRAGSGNTIYF
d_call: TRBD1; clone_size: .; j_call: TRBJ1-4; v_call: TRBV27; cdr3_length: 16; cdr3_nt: TGTGCCAGCAGTTCGGGGCTCACAGGGGTTAGTGAAAAACTGTTTTTT; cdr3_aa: CASSSGLTGVSEKLFF
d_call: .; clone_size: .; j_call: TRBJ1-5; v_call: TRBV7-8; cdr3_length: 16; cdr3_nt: TGTGCCAGCAGCTGGGGGCGGGGGGACAGCAATCAGCCCCAGCATTTT; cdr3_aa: CASSWGRGDSNQPQHF
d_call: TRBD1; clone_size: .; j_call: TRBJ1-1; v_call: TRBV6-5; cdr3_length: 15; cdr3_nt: TGTGCCAGCAGCATCTGGACAGGGCCGAACACTGAAGCTTTTTTT; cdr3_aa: CASSIWTGPNTEAFF
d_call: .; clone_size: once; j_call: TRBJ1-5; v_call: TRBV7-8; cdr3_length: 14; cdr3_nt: TGTGCCAGCAGCTTAGGGGCCTTCAATCAGCCCCAGCATTTT; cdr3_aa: CASSLGAFNQPQHF
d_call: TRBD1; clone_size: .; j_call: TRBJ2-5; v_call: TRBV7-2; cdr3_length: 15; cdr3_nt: TGTGCCAGCAGACAACTGGGACAGGGGCAAGAGACCCAGTACTTC; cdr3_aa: CASRQLGQGQETQYF
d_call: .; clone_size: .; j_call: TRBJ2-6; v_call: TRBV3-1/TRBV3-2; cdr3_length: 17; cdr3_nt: TGTGCCAGCAGCCTCCTCCCGCGGGCGTCTGGGGCCAACGTCCTGACTTTC; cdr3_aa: CASSLLPRASGANVLTF